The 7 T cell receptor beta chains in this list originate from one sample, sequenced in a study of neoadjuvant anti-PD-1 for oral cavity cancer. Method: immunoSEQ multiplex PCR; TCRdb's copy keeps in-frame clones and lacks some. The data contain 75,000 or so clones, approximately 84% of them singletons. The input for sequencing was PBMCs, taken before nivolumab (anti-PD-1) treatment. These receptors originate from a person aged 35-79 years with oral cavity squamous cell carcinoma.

The CDR3: CSASRPDTQYF. CDR3 DNA sequence: TGCAGTGCTAGTCGGCCAGATACGCAGTATTTT. V gene TRBV20-1 combines with J gene TRBJ2-3; D remains unclear. The V and J ends lost 3 bases and 4 bases respectively, with 5 bases between them. The germline gives CDR1 DFQATT, CDR2 SNEGSKA (reference sequence). This CDR3 is 11 amino acids long.

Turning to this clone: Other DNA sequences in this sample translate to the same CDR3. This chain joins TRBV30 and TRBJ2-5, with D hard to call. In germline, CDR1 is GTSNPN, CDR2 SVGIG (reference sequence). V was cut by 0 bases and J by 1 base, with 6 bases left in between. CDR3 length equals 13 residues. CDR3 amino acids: CAWSVGFQETQYF. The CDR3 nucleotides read TGTGCCTGGAGTGTAGGTTTCCAAGAGACCCAGTACTTC.

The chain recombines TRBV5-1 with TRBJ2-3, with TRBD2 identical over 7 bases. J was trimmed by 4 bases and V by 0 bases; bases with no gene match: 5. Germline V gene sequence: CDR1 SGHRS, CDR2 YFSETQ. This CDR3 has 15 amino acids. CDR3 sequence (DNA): TGCGCCAGCAGCTTGGGCGGGAGCACCTCAGATACGCAGTATTTT. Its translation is CASSLGGSTSDTQYF.

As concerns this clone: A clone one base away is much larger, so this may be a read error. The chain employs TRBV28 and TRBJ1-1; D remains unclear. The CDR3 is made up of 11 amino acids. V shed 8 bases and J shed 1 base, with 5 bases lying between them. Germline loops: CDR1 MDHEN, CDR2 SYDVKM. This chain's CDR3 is CASWENTEAFF. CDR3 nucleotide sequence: TGTGCCAGCTGGGAGAACACTGAAGCTTTCTTT.

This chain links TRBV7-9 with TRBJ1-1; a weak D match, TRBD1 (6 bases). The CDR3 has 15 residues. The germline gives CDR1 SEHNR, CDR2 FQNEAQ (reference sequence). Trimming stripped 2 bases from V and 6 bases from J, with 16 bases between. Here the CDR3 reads CASSLPGASGAEAFF. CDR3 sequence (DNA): TGTGCCAGCAGCTTACCCGGTGCATCAGGGGCTGAAGCTTTCTTT.

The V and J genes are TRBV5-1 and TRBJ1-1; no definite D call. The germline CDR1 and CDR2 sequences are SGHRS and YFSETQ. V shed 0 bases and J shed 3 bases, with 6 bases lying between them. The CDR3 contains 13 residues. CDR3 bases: TGCGCCAGCAGCTTGGTTGTGGACACTGAAGCTTTCTTT. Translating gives CASSLVVDTEAFF.

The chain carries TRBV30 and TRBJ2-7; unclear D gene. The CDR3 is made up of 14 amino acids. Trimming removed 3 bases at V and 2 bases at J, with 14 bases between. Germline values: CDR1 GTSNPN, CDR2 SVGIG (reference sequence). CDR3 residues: CAWSPTGLPYEQYF. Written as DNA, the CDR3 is TGTGCCTGGAGCCCCACCGGGCTACCCTACGAGCAGTACTTC.